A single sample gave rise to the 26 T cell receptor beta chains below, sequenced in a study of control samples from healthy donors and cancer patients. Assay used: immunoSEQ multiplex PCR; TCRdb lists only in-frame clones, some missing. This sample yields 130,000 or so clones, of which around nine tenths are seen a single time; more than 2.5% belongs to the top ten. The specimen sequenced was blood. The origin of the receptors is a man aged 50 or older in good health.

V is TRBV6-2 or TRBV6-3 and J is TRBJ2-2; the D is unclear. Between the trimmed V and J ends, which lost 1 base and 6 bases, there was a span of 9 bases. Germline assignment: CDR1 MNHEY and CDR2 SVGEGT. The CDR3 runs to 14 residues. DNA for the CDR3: TGTGCCAGCAGTTACTACATGGGGTCCGGGGAGCTGTTTTTT. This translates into CASSYYMGSGELFF.

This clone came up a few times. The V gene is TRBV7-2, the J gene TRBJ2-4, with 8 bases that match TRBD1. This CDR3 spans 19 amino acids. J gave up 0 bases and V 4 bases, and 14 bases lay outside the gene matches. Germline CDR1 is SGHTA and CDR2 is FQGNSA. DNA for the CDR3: TGTGCCAGCAGCTCAAGGACAGGGAATTTAAGACTAGCCAAAAACATTCAGTACTTC. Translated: CASSSRTGNLRLAKNIQYF.

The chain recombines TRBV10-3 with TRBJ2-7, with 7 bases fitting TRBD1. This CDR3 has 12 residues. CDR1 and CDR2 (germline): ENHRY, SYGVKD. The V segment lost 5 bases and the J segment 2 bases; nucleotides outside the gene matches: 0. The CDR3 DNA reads TGTGCCATCAGTACAGGGGCCTACGAGCAGTACTTC. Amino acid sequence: CAISTGAYEQYF.

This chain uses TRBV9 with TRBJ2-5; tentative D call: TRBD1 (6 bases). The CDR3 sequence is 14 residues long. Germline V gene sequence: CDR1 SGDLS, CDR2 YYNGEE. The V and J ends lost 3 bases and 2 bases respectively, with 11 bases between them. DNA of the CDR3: TGTGCCAGCAGCGGTGGGACACTGCAAGAGACCCAGTACTTC. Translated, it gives CASSGGTLQETQYF.

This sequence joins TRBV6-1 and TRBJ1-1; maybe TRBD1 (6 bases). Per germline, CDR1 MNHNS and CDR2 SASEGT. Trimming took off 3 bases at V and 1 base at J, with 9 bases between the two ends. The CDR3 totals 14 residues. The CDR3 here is CASSERGRNTEAFF. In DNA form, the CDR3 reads TGTGCCAGCAGTGAGAGGGGGAGGAACACTGAAGCTTTCTTT.

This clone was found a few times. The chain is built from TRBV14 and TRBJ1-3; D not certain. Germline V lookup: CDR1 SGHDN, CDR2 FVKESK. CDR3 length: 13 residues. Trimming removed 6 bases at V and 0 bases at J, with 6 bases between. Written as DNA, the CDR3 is TGTGCCAGCAGACTTAGCTCTGGAAACACCATATATTTT. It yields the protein CASRLSSGNTIYF. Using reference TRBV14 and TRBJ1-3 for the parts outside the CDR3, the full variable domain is EAGVTQFPSHSVIEKGQTVTLRCDPISGHDNLYWYRRVMGKEIKFLLHFVKESKQDESGMPNNRFLAERTGGTYSTLKVQPAELEDSGVYFCASRLSSGNTIYFGEGSWLTVV.

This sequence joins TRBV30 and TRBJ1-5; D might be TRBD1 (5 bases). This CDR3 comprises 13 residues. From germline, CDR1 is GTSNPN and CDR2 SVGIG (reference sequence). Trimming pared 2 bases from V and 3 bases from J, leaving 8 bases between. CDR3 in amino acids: CAWSQGNNQPQHF. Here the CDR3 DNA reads TGTGCCTGGAGTCAGGGAAACAATCAGCCCCAGCATTTT.

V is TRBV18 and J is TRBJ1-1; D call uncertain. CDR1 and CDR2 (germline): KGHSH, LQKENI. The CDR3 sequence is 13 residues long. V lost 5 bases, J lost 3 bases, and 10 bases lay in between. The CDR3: CASSKTVDTEAFF. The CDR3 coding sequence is TGTGCCAGCTCAAAAACGGTGGACACTGAAGCTTTCTTT.

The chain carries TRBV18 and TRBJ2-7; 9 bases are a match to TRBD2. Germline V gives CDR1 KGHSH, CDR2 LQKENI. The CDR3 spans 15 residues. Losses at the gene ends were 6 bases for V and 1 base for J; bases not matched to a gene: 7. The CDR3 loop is CASSPSGGLSYEQYF. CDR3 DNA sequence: TGTGCCAGCTCGCCCAGCGGGGGGCTTTCCTACGAGCAGTACTTC.

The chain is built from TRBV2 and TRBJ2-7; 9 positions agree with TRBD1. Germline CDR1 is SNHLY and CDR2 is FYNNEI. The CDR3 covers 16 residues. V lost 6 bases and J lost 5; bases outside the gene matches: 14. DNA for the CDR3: TGTGCCAGCAGGGAATCTATGACAGGGGGTTTCGACGAGCAGTACTTC. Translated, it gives CASRESMTGGFDEQYF.

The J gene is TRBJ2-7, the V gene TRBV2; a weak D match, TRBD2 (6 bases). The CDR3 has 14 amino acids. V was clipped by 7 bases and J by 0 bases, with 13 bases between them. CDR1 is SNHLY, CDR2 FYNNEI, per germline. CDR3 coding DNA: TGTGCCAGCATGCCACGGGGACTCTCCTACGAGCAGTACTTC. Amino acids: CASMPRGLSYEQYF.

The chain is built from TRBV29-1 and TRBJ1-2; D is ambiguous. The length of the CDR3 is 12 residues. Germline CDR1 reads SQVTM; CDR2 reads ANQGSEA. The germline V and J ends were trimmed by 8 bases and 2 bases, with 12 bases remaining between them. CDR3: CSSGPSNYGYTF. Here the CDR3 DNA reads TGCAGCTCCGGACCGAGCAACTATGGCTACACCTTC.

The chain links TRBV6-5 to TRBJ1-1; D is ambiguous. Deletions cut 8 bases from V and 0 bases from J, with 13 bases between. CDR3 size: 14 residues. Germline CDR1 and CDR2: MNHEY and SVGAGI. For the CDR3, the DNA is TGTGCCAGCTGCTCACGCTACATGAACACTGAAGCTTTCTTT. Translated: CASCSRYMNTEAFF.

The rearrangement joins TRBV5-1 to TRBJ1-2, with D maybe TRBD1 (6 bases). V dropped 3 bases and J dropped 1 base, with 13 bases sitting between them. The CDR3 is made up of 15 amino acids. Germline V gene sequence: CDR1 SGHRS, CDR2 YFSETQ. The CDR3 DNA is TGCGCCAGCAGCTCCGACAGGCGGAGTAACTATGGCTACACCTTC. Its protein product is CASSSDRRSNYGYTF.

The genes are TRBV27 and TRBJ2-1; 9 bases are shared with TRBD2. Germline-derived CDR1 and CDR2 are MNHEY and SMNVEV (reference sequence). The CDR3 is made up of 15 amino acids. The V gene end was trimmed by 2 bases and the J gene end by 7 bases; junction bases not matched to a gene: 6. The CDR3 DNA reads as TGTGCCAGCAGTTTAGGGCTAGCGGGGAGAAATGAGCAGTTCTTC. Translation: CASSLGLAGRNEQFF.

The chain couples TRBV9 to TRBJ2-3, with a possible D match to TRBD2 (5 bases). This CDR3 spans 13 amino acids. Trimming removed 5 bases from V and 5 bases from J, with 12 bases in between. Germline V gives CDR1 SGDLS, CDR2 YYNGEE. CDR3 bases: TGTGCCAGCAGAGGGAGCGGCGAAGATACGCAGTATTTT. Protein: CASRGSGEDTQYF.

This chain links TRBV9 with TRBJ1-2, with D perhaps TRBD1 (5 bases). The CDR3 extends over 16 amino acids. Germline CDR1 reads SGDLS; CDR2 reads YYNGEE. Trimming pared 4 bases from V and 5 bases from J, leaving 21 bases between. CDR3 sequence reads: CASSPRTTGLFYGYTF. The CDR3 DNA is TGTGCCAGCAGCCCCCGGACAACCGGGCTGTTTTATGGCTACACCTTC.

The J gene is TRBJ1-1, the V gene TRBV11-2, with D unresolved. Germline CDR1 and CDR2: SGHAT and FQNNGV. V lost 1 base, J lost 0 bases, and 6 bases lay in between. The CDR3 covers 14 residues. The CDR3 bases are TGTGCCAGCAGCTTAGTCGGGGTGAACACTGAAGCTTTCTTT. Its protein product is CASSLVGVNTEAFF. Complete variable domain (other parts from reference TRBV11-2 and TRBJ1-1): EAGVAQSPRYKIIEKRQSVAFWCNPISGHATLYWYQQILGQGPKLLIQFQNNGVVDDSQLPKDRFSAERLKGVDSTLKIQPAKLEDSAVYLCASSLVGVNTEAFFGQGTRLTVV.

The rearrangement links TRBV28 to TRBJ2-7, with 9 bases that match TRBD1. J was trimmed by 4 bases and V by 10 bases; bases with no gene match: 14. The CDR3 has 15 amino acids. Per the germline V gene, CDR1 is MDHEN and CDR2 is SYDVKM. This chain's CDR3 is CATRRGGQGSYEQYF. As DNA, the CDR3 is TGTGCCACGCGGAGGGGGGGACAGGGAAGTTACGAGCAGTACTTC.

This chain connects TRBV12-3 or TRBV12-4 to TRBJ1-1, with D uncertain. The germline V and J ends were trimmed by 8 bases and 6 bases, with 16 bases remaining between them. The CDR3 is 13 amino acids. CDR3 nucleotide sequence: TGTGCCAGCGAGTCCTTGGGGTCTCCTGAAGCTTTCTTT. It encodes CASESLGSPEAFF.

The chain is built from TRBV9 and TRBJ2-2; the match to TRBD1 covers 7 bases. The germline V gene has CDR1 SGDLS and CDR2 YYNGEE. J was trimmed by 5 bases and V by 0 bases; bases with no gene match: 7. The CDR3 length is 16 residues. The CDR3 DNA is TGTGCCAGCAGCGTAGCTAGGGCAGGGGGAACCGGGGAGCTGTTTTTT. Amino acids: CASSVARAGGTGELFF.

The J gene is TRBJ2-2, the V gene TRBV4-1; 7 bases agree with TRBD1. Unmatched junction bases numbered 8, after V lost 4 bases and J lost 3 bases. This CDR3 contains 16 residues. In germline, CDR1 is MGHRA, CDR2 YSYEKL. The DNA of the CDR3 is TGCGCCAGCAGCCGACAGACAGGGCAGTACACCGGGGAGCTGTTTTTT. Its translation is CASSRQTGQYTGELFF.

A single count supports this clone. The CDR3 protein is CASERGTGELFF. DNA for the CDR3: TGCGCCAGCGAGCGGGGCACCGGGGAGCTGTTTTTT. This chain joins TRBV10-2 and TRBJ2-2; 7 bases align to TRBD2. The CDR3 is made up of 12 amino acids. Germline V gene data show CDR1 as WSHSY and CDR2 as SAAADI. V lost 8 bases and J lost 4; bases outside the gene matches: 1.

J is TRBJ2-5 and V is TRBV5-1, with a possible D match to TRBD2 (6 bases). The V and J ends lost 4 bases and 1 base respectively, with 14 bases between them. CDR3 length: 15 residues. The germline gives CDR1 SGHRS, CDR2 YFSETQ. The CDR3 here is CASSKYAGSQETQYF. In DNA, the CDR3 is TGCGCCAGCAGCAAATACGCCGGGAGCCAAGAGACCCAGTACTTC.

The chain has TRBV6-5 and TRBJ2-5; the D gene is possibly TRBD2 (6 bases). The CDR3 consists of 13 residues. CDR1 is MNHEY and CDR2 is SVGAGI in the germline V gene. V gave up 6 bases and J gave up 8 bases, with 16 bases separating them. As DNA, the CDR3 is TGTGCCAGCAGACCGGGGCCCGCGGGAACCCAGTACTTC. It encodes CASRPGPAGTQYF.

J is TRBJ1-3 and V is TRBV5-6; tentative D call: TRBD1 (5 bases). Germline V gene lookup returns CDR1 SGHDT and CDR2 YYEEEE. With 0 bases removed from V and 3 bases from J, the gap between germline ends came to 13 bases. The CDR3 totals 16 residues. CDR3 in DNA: TGTGCCAGCAGCTTGGCCAGGGAGTTATATGGAAACACCATATATTTT. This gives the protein CASSLARELYGNTIYF.